These 7 T cell receptor beta chains share one sample of origin, sequenced in a study of blood T cells in healthy people across ages. The second PCR ran about 6 to 11 cycles with a sample-barcoded 5' primer and J-beta primers. TCRdb used MiXCR to reprocess the 5' RACE reads, holding one entry per CDR3 protein. The data show hundreds of thousands of distinct CDR3 sequences, around 43% seen once. Specimen: blood. These receptor sequences come from a man of 80 years or more in good health.

This clonotype was seen only a few times. The chain recombines TRBV20-1 with TRBJ2-4, with 8 positions matching TRBD2. Germline-derived CDR1 and CDR2 are DFQATT and SNEGSKA (reference sequence). V trimming: 0 bases; J trimming: 5 bases; junction bases outside the gene matches: 6. The CDR3 contains 15 residues. The CDR3 DNA reads TGCAGTGCTAGAGATTCGGGAGGGGGGCAAAACATTCAGTACTTC. Translated, it gives CSARDSGGGQNIQYF.

This clonotype has just one count. The V call is TRBV6-1, the J call TRBJ2-6; TRBD2 might be the D (5 bases). The germline gives CDR1 MNHNS, CDR2 SASEGT. V lost 11 bases and J lost 0, with 11 bases in between. This CDR3 has 14 amino acids. The CDR3 spells CAATGSSGANVLTF. As DNA, the CDR3 is TGTGCCGCCACGGGGAGCTCTGGGGCCAACGTCCTGACTTTC.

This clonotype was counted only a few times. The V gene is TRBV6-4, the J gene TRBJ2-3; 10 bases match TRBD1. The CDR3 has 15 residues. CDR1 MRHNA and CDR2 SNTAGT come from the germline V gene. Trimming at V came to 2 bases and at J to 2 bases, leaving 1 base not matched to a gene. CDR3 sequence reads: CASSDGQGVTDTQYF. The CDR3 bases are TGTGCCAGCAGTGACGGACAGGGGGTCACAGATACGCAGTATTTT.

V is TRBV6-6 and J is TRBJ2-1, with TRBD2 identical over 12 bases. The CDR3 runs 15 residues. J gave up 15 bases and V 6 bases, and 15 bases lay outside the gene matches. The V gene's germline CDR1 is MNHNY and CDR2 SVGAGI (reference sequence). CDR3 in DNA: TGTGCCAGCAGCCCACACCAGACTAGCGGGGGAGAGGTGTTCTTC. Residues: CASSPHQTSGGEVFF.

The J gene is TRBJ2-3, the V gene TRBV6-4; TRBD2 matches 9 bases. CDR3 length: 16 amino acids. J lost 3 bases, V lost 3 bases, and 7 bases had no gene match. Germline assignment: CDR1 MRHNA and CDR2 SNTAGT. The CDR3 loop is CASSESGSGSTDTQYF. The CDR3 DNA is TGTGCCAGCAGTGAGTCAGGTAGCGGGAGTACAGATACGCAGTATTTT.

J is TRBJ2-3 and V is TRBV7-2; D may be TRBD2 (6 bases). The CDR3 has 13 residues. Germline V gives CDR1 SGHTA, CDR2 FQGNSA. Trimming shortened V by 5 bases and J by 12 bases, and 18 bases separated the two germline ends. The DNA of the CDR3 is TGTGCCAGCAGCGTAAACCGGGACTCGCTCCAGTATTTT. Protein sequence: CASSVNRDSLQYF.

This clonotype was seen repeatedly, ten times or more. The rearrangement joins TRBV4-3 to TRBJ2-2; the match to TRBD2 covers 10 bases. V shed 3 bases, J shed 2 bases, and the junction held 9 bases outside the gene matches. This CDR3 contains 18 residues. Germline V CDR1 and CDR2: LGHNA, YSLEER. CDR3 nucleotide sequence: TGCGCCAGCAGCCAGCAGGGACTAGCGAGGACCAACACCGGGGAGCTGTTTTTT. This sequence encodes CASSQQGLARTNTGELFF.